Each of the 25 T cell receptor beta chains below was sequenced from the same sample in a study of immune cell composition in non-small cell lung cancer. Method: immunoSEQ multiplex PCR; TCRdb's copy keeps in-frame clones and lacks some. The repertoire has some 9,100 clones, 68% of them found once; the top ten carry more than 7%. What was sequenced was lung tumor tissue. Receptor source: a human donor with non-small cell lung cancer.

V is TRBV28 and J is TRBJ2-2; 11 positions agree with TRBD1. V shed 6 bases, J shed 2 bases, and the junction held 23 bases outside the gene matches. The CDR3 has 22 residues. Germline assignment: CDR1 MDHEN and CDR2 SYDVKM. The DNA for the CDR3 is TGTGCCAGCAGCACAACCCCACACTACCCCCGGGACAGGGGGATAAACACCGGGGAGCTGTTTTTT. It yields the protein CASSTTPHYPRDRGINTGELFF.

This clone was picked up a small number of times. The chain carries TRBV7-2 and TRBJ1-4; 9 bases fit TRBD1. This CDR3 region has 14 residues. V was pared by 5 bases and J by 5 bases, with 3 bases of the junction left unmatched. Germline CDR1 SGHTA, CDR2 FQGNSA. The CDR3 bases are TGTGCCAGCAGCGAAACAGGGGGCAATGAAAAACTGTTTTTT. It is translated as CASSETGGNEKLFF. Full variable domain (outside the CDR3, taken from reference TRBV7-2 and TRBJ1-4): GAGVSQSPSNKVTEKGKDVELRCDPISGHTALYWYRQSLGQGLEFLIYFQGNSAPDKSGLPSDRFSAERTGGSVSTLTIQRTQQEDSAVYLCASSETGGNEKLFFGSGTQLSVL.

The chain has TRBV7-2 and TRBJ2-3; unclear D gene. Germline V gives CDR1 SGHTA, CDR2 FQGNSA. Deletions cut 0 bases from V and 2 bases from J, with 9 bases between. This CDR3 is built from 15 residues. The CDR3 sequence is CASSLAGYHTDTQYF. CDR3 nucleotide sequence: TGTGCCAGCAGCTTAGCGGGCTACCACACAGATACGCAGTATTTT.

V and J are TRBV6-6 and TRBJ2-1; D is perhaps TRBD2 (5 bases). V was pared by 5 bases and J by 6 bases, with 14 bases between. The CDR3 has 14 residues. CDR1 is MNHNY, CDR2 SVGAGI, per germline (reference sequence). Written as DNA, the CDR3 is TGTGCCAGCAGTACGTACAAGCGGTTCAATGAGCAGTTCTTC. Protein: CASSTYKRFNEQFF.

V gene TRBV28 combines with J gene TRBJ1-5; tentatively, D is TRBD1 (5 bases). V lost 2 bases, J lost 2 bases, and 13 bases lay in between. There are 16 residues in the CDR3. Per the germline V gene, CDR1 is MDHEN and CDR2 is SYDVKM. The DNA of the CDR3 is TGTGCCAGCAGTTTAGGACACCCGGGGGGCAATCAGCCCCAGCATTTT. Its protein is CASSLGHPGGNQPQHF.

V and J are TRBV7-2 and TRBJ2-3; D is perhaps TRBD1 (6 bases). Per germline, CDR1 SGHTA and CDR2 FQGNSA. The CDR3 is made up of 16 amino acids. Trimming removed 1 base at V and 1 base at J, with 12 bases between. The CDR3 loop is CASSLEGRGGTDTQYF. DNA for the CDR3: TGTGCCAGCAGCTTAGAGGGCAGGGGTGGCACAGATACGCAGTATTTT.

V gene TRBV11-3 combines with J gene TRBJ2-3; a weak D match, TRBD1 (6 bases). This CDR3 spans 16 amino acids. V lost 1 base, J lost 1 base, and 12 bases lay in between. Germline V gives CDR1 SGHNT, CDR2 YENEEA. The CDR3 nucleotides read TGTGCCAGCAGCTTAGGAACAGGGAGAGGCACAGATACGCAGTATTTT. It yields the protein CASSLGTGRGTDTQYF.

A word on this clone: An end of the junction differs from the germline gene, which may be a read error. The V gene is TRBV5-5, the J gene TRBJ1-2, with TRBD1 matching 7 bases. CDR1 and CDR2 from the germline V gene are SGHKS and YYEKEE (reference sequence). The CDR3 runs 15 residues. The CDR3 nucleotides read TGTGCCAGCAGTTTGGAATCACAGGGGATCTATGGCTACACCTTC. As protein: CASSLESQGIYGYTF.

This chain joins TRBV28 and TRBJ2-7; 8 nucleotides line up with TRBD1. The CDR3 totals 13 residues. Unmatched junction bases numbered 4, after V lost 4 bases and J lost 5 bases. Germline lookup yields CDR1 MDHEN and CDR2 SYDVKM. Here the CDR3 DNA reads TGTGCCAGCAGTTCGGGACAGGTCCACGAGCAGTACTTC. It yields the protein CASSSGQVHEQYF.

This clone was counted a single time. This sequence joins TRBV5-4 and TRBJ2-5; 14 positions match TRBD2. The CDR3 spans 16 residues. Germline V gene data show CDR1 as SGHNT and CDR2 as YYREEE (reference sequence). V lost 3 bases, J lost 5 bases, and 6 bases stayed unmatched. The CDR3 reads CASSSKTSGGAETQYF. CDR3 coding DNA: TGTGCCAGCAGCTCGAAGACTAGCGGGGGGGCTGAGACCCAGTACTTC. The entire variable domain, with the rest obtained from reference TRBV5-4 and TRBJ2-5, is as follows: ETGVTQSPTHLIKTRGQQVTLRCSSQSGHNTVSWYQQALGQGPQFIFQYYREEENGRGNFPPRFSGLQFPNYSSELNVNALELDDSALYLCASSSKTSGGAETQYFGPGTRLLVL.

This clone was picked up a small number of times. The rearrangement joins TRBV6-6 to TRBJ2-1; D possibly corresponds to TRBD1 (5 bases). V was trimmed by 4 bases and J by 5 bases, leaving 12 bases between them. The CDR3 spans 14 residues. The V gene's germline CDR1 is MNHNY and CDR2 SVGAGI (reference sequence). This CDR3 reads CASSLTDINNEQFF. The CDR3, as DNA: TGTGCCAGCAGTTTGACGGACATTAACAATGAGCAGTTCTTC.

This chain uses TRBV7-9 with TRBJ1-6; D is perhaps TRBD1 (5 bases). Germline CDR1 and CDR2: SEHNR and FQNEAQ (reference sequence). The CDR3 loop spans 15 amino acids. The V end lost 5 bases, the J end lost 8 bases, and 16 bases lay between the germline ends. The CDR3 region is CASSLRTSGYSPLHF. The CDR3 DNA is TGTGCCAGCAGCCTACGGACCTCAGGGTATTCACCCCTCCACTTT.

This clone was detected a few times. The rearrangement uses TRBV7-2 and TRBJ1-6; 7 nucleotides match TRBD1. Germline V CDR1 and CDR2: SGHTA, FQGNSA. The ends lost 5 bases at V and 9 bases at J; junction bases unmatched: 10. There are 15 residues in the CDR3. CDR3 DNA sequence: TGTGCCAGCAGCAAAAAGGACAGGATTCGTTCACCCCTCCACTTT. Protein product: CASSKKDRIRSPLHF.

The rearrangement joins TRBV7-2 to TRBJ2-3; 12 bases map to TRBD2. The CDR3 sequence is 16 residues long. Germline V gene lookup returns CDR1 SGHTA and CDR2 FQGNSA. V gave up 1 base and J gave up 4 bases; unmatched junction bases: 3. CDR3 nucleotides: TGTGCCAGCAGCTTAGTACTAGCGGGGGGCGCAGATACGCAGTATTTT. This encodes CASSLVLAGGADTQYF.

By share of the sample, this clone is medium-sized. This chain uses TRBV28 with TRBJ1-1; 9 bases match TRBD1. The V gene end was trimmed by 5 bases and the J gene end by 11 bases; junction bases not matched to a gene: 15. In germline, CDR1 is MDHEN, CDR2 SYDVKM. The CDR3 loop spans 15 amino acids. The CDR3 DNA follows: TGTGCCAGCAGTCCCAGGGACAGGGTAAGGAAAGGGGCTTTCTTT. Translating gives CASSPRDRVRKGAFF.

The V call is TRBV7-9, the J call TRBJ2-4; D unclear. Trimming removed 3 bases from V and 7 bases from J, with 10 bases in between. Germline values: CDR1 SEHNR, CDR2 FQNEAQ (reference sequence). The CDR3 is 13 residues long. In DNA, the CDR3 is TGTGCCAGCAGCTTGATCGGATTTAACATTCAGTACTTC. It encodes CASSLIGFNIQYF.

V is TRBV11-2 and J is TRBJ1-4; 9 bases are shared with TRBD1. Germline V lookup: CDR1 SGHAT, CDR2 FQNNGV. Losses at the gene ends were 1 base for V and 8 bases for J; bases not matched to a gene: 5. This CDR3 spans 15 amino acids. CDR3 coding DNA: TGTGCCAGCAGCTTAGTTACAGGGGGCGCGGAAAAACTGTTTTTT. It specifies CASSLVTGGAEKLFF. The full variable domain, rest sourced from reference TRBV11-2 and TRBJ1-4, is EAGVAQSPRYKIIEKRQSVAFWCNPISGHATLYWYQQILGQGPKLLIQFQNNGVVDDSQLPKDRFSAERLKGVDSTLKIQPAKLEDSAVYLCASSLVTGGAEKLFFGSGTQLSVL.

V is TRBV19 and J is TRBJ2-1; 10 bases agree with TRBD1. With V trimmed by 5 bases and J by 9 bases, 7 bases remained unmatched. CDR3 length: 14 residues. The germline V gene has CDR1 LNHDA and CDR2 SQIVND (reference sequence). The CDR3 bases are TGTGCCAGTAGTTTCGACAGGGGGCTAGGTGAGCAGTTCTTC. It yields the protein CASSFDRGLGEQFF.

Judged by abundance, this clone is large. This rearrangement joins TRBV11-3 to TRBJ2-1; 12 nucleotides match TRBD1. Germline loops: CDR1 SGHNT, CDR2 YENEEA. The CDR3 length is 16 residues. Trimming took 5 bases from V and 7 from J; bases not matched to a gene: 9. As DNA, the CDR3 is TGTGCCAGCAGCAGAGGGACAGGGGGCGCGGGGAATGAGCAGTTCTTC. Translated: CASSRGTGGAGNEQFF. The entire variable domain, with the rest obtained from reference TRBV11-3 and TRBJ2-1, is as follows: EAGVVQSPRYKIIEKKQPVAFWCNPISGHNTLYWYLQNLGQGPELLIRYENEEAVDDSQLPKDRFSAERLKGVDSTLKIQPAELGDSAVYLCASSRGTGGAGNEQFFGPGTRLTVL.

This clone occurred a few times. CDR3 DNA: TGTGCCAGCAGTTACTCAAAAAAGCGGGGGGGCCCGCCTCATAAGCAGTTCTTC. Translating it yields CASSYSKKRGGPPHKQFF. V gene TRBV6-7 combines with J gene TRBJ2-1, with 10 positions matching TRBD2. TRBV6-7 is assigned to the ORF class and has an uncertain function. The CDR3 is 18 amino acids. Losses at the gene ends were 0 bases for V and 11 bases for J; bases not matched to a gene: 16.

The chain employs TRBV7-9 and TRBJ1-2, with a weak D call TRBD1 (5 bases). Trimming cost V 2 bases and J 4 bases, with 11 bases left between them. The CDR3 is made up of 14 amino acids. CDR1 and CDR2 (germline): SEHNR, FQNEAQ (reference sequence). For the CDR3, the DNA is TGTGCCAGCAGCTTATCCCAGGGAGGCTATGGCTACACCTTC. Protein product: CASSLSQGGYGYTF.

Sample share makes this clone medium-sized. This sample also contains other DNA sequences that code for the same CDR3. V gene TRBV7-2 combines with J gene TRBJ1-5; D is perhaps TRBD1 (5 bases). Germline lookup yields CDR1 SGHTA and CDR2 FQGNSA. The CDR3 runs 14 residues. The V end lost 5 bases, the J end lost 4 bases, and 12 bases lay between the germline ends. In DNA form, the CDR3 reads TGTGCCAGCAGCCTGAAATGGGGGAATCAGCCCCAGCATTTT. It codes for CASSLKWGNQPQHF.

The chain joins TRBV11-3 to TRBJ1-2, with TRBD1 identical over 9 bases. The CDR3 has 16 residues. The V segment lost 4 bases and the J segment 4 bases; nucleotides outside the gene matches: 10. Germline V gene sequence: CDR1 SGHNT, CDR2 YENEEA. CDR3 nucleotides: TGTGCCAGCAGCTATTCAGGGACAGGGTATGGCTATGGCTACACCTTC. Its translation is CASSYSGTGYGYGYTF.

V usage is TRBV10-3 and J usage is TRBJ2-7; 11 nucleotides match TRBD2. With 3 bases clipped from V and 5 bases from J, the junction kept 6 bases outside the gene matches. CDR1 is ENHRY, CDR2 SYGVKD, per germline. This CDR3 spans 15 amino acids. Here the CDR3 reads CAISDRLAGNHEQYF. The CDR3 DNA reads TGTGCCATCAGTGACAGACTAGCGGGGAACCACGAGCAGTACTTC.

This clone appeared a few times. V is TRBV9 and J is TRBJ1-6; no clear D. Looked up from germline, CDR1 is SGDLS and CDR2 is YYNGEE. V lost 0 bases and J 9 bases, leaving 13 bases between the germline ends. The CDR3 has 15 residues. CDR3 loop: CASSVAPSRGSPLHF. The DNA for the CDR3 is TGTGCCAGCAGCGTAGCTCCCTCACGCGGTTCACCCCTCCACTTT.